The T cell receptor (beta chain) under discussion was sequenced for a study of T-cell memory formation after mild COVID-19. Study outcomes and limitations: Clones contracting day 15 to 85 were balanced CD4/CD8; later expanders leaned CD4+. Still unconfirmed is whether the second-wave clones peaking on day 37 recognized SARS-CoV-2. Largely, contracting CD4+ clones fell within CM and EM, and contracting CD8+ clones within EMRA.

The CDR3 is 14 residues long. V was clipped by 0 bases and J by 4 bases, with 9 bases between them. The germline CDR1 and CDR2 sequences are SQVTM and ANQGSEA. This clonotype was seen only a few times. What it recognizes is unknown. Researchers used 5'RACE with constant-segment primers to make TCR alpha and TCR beta cDNA libraries that carry sample barcodes and UMIs. TCRdb independently ran MiXCR on the 5' RACE reads; one entry per CDR3 protein. The sample lists around 340,000 distinct CDR3 sequences, roughly 13% occurring once. The rearrangement uses TRBV29-1 and TRBJ1-4, with D possibly TRBD1 on 5 matching bases. The sequence was collected from a man younger than 30 who had mild COVID-19 (a few samples of this study predate the infection). Cell type and time point are not known. Sample: PBMCs or a T cell subset sorted from them (not recorded which). In nucleotides, the CDR3 is TGCAGCGTTGAAGAGCGGGGCCATAATGAAAAACTGTTTTTT. It specifies CSVEERGHNEKLFF.